This T cell receptor beta chain came from a study of HIV-infected children after antiretroviral therapy interruption. As for the study in general: Most participating children were previously exposed to EBV and CMV.

The CDR3 totals 15 residues. Germline assignment: CDR1 KGHSH and CDR2 LQKENI. With 0 bases clipped from V and 6 bases from J, the junction kept 6 bases outside the gene matches. The TCR library was built from RNA with a 3' RACE protocol and unique molecular identifiers. Each CDR3 protein gets one entry after TCRdb re-called the 3' RACE reads with MiXCR. The sample lists about 89,000 distinct CDR3 sequences; approximately 6.9% were seen once. Treatment described: PENTA 11 planned treatment interruption arm or continuous ART arm. Participants had taken at least three-drug ART for at least 24 weeks. At least 5 million viable PBMCs were required per cryopreserved sample. Sorting from thawed PBMCs isolated naive CD4+ CD45RA+ CD45RO- T cells.

The receptor comes from a pool of human donors with HIV. The V call is TRBV18, the J call TRBJ2-3; TRBD2 aligns across 7 bases. This specimen was CD45RA+ CD4+ T cells from PBMCs, pooled from several time points, taken from a donor given antiretroviral therapy, either interrupted or continuous. The subset was: naive CD4+ CD45RA+ CD45RO- T cells. In DNA, the CDR3 is TGTGCCAGCTCACCACCGAGCACCGGGAGGGATACGCAGTATTTT. This sequence encodes CASSPPSTGRDTQYF. The full variable domain, its missing parts supplied by reference TRBV18 and TRBJ2-3, is NAGVMQNPRHLVRRRGQEARLRCSPMKGHSHVYWYRQLPEEGLKFMVYLQKENIIDESGMPKERFSAEFPKEGPSILRIQQVVRGDSAAYFCASSPPSTGRDTQYFGPGTRLTVL.